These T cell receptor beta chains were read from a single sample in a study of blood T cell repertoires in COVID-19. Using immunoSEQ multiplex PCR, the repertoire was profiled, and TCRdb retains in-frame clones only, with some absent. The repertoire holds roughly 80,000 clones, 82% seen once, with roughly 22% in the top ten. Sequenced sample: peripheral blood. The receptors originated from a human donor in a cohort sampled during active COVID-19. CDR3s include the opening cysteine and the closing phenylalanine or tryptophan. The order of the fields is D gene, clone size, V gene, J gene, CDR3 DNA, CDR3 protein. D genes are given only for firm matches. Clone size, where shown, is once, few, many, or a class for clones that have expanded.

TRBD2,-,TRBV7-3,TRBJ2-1,TGTGCCAGCAGCCCCACAAGACTAGCGGGGGGAGCTAACAATGAGCAGTTCTTC,CASSPTRLAGGANNEQFF
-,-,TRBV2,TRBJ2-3,TGTGCCAGCAGTGTCACGCCTAGCGGCACAGATACGCAGTATTTT,CASSVTPSGTDTQYF
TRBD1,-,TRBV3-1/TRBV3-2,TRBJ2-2,TGTGCCAGCAGCCACAGGGACAGGGCCGGGGAGCTGTTTTTT,CASSHRDRAGELFF
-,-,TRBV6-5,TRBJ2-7,TGTGCCAGCAGTTACACAGGCTCCTACGAGCAGTACTTC,CASSYTGSYEQYF
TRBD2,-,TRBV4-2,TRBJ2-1,TGTGCCAGCAGCCAAGTCTTACTAGCGGGGGGGCTTAGTGAGCAGTTCTTC,CASSQVLLAGGLSEQFF
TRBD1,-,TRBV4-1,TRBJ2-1,TGCGCCAGCACCTGGACAGGAAGAGGCTACAATGAGCAGTTCTTC,CASTWTGRGYNEQFF
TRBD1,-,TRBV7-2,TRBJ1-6,TGTGCCAGCAGCCTTTGGACAGGGGGTAGCTCCTATAATTCACCCCTCCACTTT,CASSLWTGGSSYNSPLHF
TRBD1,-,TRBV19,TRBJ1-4,TGTGCCAGTAGGGGACAGGGGGATGAAAAACTGTTTTTT,CASRGQGDEKLFF
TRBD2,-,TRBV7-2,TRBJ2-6,TGTGCCAGCAGCTTAGTCGGGGGGACTGGGGCCAACGTCCTGACTTTC,CASSLVGGTGANVLTF
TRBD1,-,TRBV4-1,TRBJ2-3,TGCGCCAGCAGCCACCCTGGACAGGGACTCGAAGATACGCAGTATTTT,CASSHPGQGLEDTQYF
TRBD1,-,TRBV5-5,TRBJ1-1,TGTGCCAGCAGCTTTCAGGGGGCGCCGGTACTGAACACTGAAGCTTTCTTT,CASSFQGAPVLNTEAFF
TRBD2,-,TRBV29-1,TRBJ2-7,TGCAGCGTTCGTGCCCGGCTAGCGGGGCTGTCCTACGAGCAGTACTTC,CSVRARLAGLSYEQYF
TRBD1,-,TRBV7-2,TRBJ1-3,TGTGCCAGCAGCTTACAGGGACAGATCTCTGGAAACACCATATATTTT,CASSLQGQISGNTIYF
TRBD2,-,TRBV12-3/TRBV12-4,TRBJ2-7,TGTGCCAGCAGTCAAGGACTAGCGGGGGCTCTTGTCTTC,CASSQGLAGALVF
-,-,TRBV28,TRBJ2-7,TGTGCCAGCAGTTTATTGGAGGCAGTCTACGAGCAGTACTTC,CASSLLEAVYEQYF
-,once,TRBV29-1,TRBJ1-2,TGCAGCGTTGATAAGGCGGATTATGGCTACACCTTC,CSVDKADYGYTF